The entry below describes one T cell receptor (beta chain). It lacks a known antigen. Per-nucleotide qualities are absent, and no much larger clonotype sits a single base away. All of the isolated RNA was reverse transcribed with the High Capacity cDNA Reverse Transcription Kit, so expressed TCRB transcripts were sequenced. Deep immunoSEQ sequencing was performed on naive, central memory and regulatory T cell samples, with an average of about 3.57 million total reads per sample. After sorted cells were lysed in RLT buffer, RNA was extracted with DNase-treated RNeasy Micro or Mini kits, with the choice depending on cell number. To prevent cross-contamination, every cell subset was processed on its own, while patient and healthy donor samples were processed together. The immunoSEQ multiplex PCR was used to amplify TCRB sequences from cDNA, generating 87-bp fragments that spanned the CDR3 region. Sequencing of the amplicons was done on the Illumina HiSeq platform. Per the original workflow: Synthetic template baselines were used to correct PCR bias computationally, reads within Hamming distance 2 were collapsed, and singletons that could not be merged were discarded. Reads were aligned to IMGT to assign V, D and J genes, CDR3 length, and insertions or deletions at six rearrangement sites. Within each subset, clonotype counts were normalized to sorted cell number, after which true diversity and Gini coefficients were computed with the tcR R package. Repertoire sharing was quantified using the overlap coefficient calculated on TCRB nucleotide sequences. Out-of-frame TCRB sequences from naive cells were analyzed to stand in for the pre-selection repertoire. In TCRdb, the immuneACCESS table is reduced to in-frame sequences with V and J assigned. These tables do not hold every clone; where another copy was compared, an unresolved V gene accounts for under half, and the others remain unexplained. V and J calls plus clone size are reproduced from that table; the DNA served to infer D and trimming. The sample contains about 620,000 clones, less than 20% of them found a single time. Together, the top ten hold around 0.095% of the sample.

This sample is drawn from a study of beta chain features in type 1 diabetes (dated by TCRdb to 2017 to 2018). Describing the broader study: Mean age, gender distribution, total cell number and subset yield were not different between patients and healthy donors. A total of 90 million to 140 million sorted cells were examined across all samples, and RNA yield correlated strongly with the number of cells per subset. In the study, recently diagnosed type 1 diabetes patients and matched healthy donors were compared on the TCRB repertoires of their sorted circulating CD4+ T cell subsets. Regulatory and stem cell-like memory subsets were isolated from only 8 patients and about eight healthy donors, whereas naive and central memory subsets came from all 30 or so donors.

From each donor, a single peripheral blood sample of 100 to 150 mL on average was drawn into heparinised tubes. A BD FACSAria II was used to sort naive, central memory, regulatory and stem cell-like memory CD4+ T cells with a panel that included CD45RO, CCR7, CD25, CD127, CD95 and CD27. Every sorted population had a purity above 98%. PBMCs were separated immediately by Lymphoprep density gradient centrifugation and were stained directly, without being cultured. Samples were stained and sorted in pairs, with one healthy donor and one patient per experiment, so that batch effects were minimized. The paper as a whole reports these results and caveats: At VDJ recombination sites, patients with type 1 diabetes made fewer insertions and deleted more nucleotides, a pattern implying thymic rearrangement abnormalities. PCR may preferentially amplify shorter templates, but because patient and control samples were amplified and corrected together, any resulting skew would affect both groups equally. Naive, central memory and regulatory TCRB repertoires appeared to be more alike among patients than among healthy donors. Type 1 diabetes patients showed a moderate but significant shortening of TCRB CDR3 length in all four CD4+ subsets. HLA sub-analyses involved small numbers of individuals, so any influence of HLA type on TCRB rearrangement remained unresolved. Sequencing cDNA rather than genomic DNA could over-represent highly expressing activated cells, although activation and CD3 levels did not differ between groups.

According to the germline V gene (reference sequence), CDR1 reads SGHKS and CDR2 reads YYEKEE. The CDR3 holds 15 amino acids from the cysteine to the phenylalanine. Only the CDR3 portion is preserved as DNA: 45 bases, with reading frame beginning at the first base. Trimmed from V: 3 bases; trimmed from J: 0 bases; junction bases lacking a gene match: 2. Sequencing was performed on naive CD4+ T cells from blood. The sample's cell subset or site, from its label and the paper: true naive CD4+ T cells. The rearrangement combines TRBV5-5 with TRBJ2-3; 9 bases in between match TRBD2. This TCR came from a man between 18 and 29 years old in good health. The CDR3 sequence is CASSWLAGSTDTQYF. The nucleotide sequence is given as TGTGCCAGCAGCTGGCTAGCGGGGAGCACAGATACGCAGTATTTT.